This TCR beta chain stems from a study of control samples from healthy donors and cancer patients. Clones were sequenced by immunoSEQ multiplex PCR, and TCRdb holds only the in-frame ones, with some missing. Of about 120,000 clones in the sample, approximately 87% were seen once. CDR1 and CDR2 from the germline V gene are MNHEY and SMNVEV (reference sequence). The CDR3 is 14 residues long. The V and J ends lost 3 bases and 0 bases respectively, with 8 bases between them. This sequence originates from a woman aged 55-70 years with lung cancer. The sequenced sample was PBMCs. The chain uses TRBV27 and TRBJ1-2; perhaps TRBD1 as D (6 bases). The CDR3 here is CASSFQGTNYGYTF. DNA for the CDR3: TGTGCCAGCAGTTTCCAGGGGACTAACTATGGCTACACCTTC.